One sample yielded the 9 T cell receptor beta chains listed below, sequenced in a study of T cells in Graves' hyperthyroidism and ophthalmopathy. Amplification yielded TCR beta CDR3 regions, with RNA transcripts as the source. Primed by the HTBI set, a first-round RT-PCR was run on the TCR CDR3. TCRdb reanalysed the multiplex PCR reads using MiXCR and keeps one entry per CDR3 protein. This repertoire shows fewer than 400,000 distinct CDR3 sequences, 15% to 20% found once; its top ten account for approximately 35%. Sequencing was performed on blood. Source of these receptors: a man younger than 45 with Graves' hyperthyroidism.

This clonotype has more than one count but fewer than ten. V gene TRBV24-1 combines with J gene TRBJ2-7, with D perhaps matching TRBD1 (5 bases). With 2 bases removed from V and 6 bases from J, the gap between germline ends came to 13 bases. The CDR3 is made up of 14 amino acids. CDR1 and CDR2 from the germline V gene are KGHDR and SFDVKD. The CDR3 loop is CATSDSRTPLEQYF. The CDR3 coding sequence is TGTGCCACCAGTGATTCCCGGACACCTCTCGAGCAGTACTTC.

This clonotype was detected ten times or more. The V gene is TRBV6-4, the J gene TRBJ2-1; possibly TRBD1 or TRBD2 for D (5 bases each). The CDR3 is 14 residues long. The germline V and J ends were trimmed by 5 bases and 7 bases, with 15 bases remaining between them. The V gene's germline CDR1 is MRHNA and CDR2 SNTAGT. The chain's CDR3 is CASSTLAGANEQFF. The CDR3 nucleotides read TGTGCCAGCAGTACCCTAGCTGGGGCGAATGAGCAGTTCTTC.

This chain uses TRBV12-3 or TRBV12-4 with TRBJ1-2; D perhaps matches TRBD1 (5 bases). The CDR3 has 15 residues. Trimming pared 5 bases from V and 1 base from J, leaving 14 bases between. CDR3 coding DNA: TGTGCCAGCAGTCCTAGGGACCGATATAACTATGGCTACACCTTC. Its protein is CASSPRDRYNYGYTF.

Turning to this clonotype: A much larger clone lies one base from this, so it may be a read error. V and J are TRBV3-1 and TRBJ2-2; D is undetermined. CDR3 length: 15 amino acids. Germline V gene lookup returns CDR1 LGHDT and CDR2 YNNKEL (reference sequence). The CDR3 DNA sequence: TGTGCCAGCAGCAAAGAAGGCTCTGCGACCGGGGAGCTGTTTTTT. Translation: CASSKEGSATGELFF.

Many counts were recorded for this clonotype. The V call is TRBV6-1, the J call TRBJ2-7, with D possibly being TRBD1 (5 bases). V gave up 7 bases and J gave up 3 bases, with 13 bases separating them. There are 13 residues in the CDR3. CDR1 is MNHNS and CDR2 is SASEGT in the germline V gene. CDR3 residues: CASKGFNNYEQYF. The CDR3 DNA is TGTGCCAGCAAGGGGTTCAACAACTACGAGCAGTACTTC.

This clonotype was seen repeatedly, ten times or more. V and J are TRBV27 and TRBJ1-1, with a possible D match to TRBD1 (5 bases). Trimming removed 4 bases from V and 0 bases from J, with 9 bases in between. The length of the CDR3 is 14 residues. Germline loops: CDR1 MNHEY, CDR2 SMNVEV (reference sequence). CDR3 coding DNA: TGTGCCAGCAGTTCGGTAGGGGTGAACACTGAAGCTTTCTTT. Amino acids: CASSSVGVNTEAFF.

This clonotype appeared many times. The chain combines TRBV2 with TRBJ1-4; D not certain. The germline V gene has CDR1 SNHLY and CDR2 FYNNEI. Trimming pared 8 bases from V and 0 bases from J, leaving 10 bases between. This CDR3 spans 14 amino acids. The CDR3 nucleotides read TGTGCCAGCTTTTTGGGTGCAACTAATGAAAAACTGTTTTTT. Its translation: CASFLGATNEKLFF.

As DNA, the CDR3 is TGTGCCTCTACAGGTTCCGGGGAGCTGTTTTTT. Translating gives CASTGSGELFF. The J gene is TRBJ2-2, the V gene TRBV3-1, with D perhaps TRBD1 (5 bases). The germline CDR1 and CDR2 sequences are LGHDT and YNNKEL (reference sequence). The CDR3 runs 11 residues. Trimming took off 11 bases at V and 6 bases at J, with 10 bases between the two ends.

This clonotype appeared a single time. Just one base apart from a much larger clone, this may be a read error. The J gene is TRBJ2-7, the V gene TRBV6-5; the match to TRBD2 covers 11 bases. Germline-derived CDR1 and CDR2 are MNHEY and SVGAGI. The CDR3 contains 15 residues. The CDR3 DNA reads as TGTGCCAGCAGTTCCCCGGGACTAGCGGCCTACGAGCAGTGCTTC. Protein sequence: CASSSPGLAAYEQCF.